This section outlines one T cell receptor (beta chain) sequence together with its context. Antigen: not known. Libraries were prepared by immunoSEQ multiplex PCR; TCRdb keeps only in-frame clonotypes and omits some of them. The sample records about 180,000 clones, approximately 89% being singletons. This sample was taken from a study of cytomegalovirus exposure and HLA in healthy donors. The wider study: The 120 or so validation repertoires, a later analysis reported, used the same platform as the roughly 610 first-cohort repertoires.

The study's findings and limits: Most TCR sequences were uncommon, yet certain public TCRs appeared in many donors.

CDR3 size: 15 residues. The V segment lost 6 bases and the J segment 2 bases; nucleotides outside the gene matches: 5. Sequencing used PBMCs. The chain joins TRBV6-7 to TRBJ2-3; 10 nucleotides align to TRBD2. TRBV6-7 is an ORF, with its function uncertain. This receptor was taken from a man between 18 and 29 years old in good health and CMV-seropositive. The CDR3 DNA is TGTGCCAGCAGCTCTAGCGGGGGATTCACAGATACGCAGTATTTT. Encoded protein: CASSSSGGFTDTQYF.